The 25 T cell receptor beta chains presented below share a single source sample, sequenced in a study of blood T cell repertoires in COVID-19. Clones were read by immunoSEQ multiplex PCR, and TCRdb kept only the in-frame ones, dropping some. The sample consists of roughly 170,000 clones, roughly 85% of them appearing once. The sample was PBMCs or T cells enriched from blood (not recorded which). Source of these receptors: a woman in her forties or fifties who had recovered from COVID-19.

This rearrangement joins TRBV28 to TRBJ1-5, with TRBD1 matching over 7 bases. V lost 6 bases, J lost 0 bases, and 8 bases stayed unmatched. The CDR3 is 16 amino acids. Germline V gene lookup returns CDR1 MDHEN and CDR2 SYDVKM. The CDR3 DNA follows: TGTGCCAGCAGCCCAGGGGGTCCTTATAGCAATCAGCCCCAGCATTTT. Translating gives CASSPGGPYSNQPQHF. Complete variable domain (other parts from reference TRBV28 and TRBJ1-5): DVKVTQSSRYLVKRTGEKVFLECVQDMDHENMFWYRQDPGLGLRLIYFSYDVKMKEKGDIPEGYSVSREKKERFSLILESASTNQTSMYLCASSPGGPYSNQPQHFGDGTRLSIL.

CDR3 in amino acids: CASSYQGGNTEAFF. In DNA, the CDR3 is TGCGCCAGCAGCTACCAAGGGGGGAACACTGAAGCTTTCTTT. This sequence joins TRBV5-1 and TRBJ1-1; D is possibly TRBD1 (6 bases). The length of the CDR3 is 14 residues. Germline assignment: CDR1 SGHRS and CDR2 YFSETQ. V was pared by 3 bases and J by 1 base, with 10 bases between. The full variable domain, in which reference TRBV5-1 and TRBJ1-1 provide the parts outside the CDR3, is KAGVTQTPRYLIKTRGQQVTLSCSPISGHRSVSWYQQTPGQGLQFLFEYFSETQRNKGNFPGRFSGRQFSNSRSEMNVSTLELGDSALYLCASSYQGGNTEAFFGQGTRLTVV.

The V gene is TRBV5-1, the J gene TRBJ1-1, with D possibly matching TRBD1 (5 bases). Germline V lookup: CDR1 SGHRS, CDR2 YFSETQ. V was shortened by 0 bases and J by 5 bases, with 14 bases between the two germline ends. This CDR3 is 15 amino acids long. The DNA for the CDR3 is TGCGCCAGCAGCTTGGGCAGGGCCGGGGGGACTGAAGCTTTCTTT. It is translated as CASSLGRAGGTEAFF.

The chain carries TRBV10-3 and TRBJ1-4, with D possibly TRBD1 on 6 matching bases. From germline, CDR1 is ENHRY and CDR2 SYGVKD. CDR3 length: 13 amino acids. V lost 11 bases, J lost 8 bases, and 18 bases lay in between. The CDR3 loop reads CAAQQGQREKLFF. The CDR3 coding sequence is TGTGCCGCGCAGCAGGGACAAAGGGAAAAACTGTTTTTT.

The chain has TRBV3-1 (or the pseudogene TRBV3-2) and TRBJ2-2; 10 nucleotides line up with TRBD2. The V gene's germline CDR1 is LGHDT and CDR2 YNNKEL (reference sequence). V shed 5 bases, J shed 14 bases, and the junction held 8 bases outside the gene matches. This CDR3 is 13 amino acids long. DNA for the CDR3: TGTGCCAGCAGCTTCAGCGGGGGGGGTGAACTGTTTTTT. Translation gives CASSFSGGGELFF.

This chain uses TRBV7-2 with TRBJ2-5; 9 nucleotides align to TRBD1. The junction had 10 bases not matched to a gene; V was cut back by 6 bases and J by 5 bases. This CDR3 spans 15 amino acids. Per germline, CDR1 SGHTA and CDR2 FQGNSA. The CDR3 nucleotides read TGTGCCAGCAGTTACCCGCGGGACAGGGTTGAGACCCAGTACTTC. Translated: CASSYPRDRVETQYF.

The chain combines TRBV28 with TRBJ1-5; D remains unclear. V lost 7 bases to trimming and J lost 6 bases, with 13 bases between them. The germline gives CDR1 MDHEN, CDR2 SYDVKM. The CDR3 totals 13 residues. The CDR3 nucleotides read TGTGCCAGCAATAGGAGGGCCGGTCAGCCCCAGCATTTT. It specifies CASNRRAGQPQHF.

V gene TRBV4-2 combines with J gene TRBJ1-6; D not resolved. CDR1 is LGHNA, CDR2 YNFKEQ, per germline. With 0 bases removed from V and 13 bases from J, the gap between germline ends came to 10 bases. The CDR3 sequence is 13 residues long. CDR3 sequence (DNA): TGTGCCAGCAGCCAAGATTACGAGTTTCCCCTCCACTTT. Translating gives CASSQDYEFPLHF.

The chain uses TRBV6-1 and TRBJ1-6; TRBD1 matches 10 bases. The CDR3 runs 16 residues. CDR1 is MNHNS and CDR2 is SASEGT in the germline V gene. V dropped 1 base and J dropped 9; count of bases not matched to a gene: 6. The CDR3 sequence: CASSEVLGTGVSPLHF. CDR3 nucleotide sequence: TGTGCCAGCAGTGAAGTACTCGGGACAGGGGTTTCACCCCTCCACTTT.

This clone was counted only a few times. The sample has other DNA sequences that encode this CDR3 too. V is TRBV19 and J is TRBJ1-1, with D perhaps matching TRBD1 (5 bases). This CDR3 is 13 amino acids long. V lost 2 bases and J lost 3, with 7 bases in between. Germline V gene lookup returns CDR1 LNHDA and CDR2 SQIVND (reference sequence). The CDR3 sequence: CASSIKGDTEAFF. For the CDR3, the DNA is TGTGCCAGTAGTATAAAAGGGGACACTGAAGCTTTCTTT.

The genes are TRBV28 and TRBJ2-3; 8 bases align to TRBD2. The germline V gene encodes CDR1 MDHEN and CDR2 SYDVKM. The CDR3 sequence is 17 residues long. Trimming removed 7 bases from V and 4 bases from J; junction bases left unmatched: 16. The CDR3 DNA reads TGTGCCAGCACCGAAGCGGGGGCCCACGCCTCGCCAGATACGCAGTATTTT. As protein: CASTEAGAHASPDTQYF.

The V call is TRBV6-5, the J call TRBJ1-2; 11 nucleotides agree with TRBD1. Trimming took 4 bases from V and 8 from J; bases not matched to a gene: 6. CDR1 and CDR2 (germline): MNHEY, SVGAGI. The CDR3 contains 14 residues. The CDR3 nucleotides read TGTGCCAGCAGTTGGGACAGGGGGTCGAAAGGCTACACCTTC. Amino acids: CASSWDRGSKGYTF.

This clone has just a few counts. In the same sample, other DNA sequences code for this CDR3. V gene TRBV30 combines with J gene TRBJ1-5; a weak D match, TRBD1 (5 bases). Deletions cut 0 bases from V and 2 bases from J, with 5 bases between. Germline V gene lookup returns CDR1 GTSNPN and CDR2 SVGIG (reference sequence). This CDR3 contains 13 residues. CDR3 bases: TGTGCCTGGAGTGTAGGGGGCAATCAGCCCCAGCATTTT. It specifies CAWSVGGNQPQHF.

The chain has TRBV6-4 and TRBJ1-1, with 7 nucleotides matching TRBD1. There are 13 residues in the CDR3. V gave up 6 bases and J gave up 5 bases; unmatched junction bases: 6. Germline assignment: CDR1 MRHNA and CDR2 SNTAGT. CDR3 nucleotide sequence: TGTGCCAGCAGCCGGACAGGTCGAACTGAAGCTTTCTTT. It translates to CASSRTGRTEAFF.

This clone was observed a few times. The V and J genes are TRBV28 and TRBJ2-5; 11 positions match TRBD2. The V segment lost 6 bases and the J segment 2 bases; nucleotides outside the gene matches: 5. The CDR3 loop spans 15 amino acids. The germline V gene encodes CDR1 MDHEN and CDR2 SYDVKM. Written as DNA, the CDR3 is TGTGCCAGCAGCCTCAGACTAGCGGGGCAAGAGACCCAGTACTTC. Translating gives CASSLRLAGQETQYF.

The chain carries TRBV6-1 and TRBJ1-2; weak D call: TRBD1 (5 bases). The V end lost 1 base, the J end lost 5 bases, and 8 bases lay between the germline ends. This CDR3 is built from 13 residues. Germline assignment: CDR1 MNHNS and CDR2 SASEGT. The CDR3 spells CASSEEDMYGYTF. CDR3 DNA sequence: TGTGCCAGCAGTGAAGAGGACATGTATGGCTACACCTTC.

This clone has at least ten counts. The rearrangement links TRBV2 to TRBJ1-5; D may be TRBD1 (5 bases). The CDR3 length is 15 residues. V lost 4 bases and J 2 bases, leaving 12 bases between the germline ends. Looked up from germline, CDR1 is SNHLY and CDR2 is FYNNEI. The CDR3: CASSAQTGGNQPQHF. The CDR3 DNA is TGTGCCAGCAGTGCACAAACAGGTGGCAATCAGCCCCAGCATTTT.

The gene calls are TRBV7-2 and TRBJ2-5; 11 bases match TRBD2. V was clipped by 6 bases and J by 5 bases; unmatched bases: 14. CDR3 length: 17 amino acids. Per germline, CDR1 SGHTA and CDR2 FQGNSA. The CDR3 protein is CASSWGTSGSGKETQYF. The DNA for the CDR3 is TGTGCCAGCAGTTGGGGAACTAGCGGGAGCGGGAAGGAGACCCAGTACTTC.

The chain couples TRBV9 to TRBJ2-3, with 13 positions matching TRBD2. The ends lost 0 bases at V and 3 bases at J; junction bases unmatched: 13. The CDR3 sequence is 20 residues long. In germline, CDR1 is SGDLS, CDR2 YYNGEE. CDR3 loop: CASSVVTSGGALLGTDTQYF. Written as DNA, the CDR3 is TGTGCCAGCAGCGTAGTAACTAGCGGGGGGGCATTGTTGGGTACAGATACGCAGTATTTT.

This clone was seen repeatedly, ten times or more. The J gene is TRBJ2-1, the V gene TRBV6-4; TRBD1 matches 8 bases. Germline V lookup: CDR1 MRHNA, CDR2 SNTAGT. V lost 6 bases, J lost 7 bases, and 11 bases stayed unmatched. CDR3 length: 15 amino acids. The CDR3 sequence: CASSKSTGATNEQFF. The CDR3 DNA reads TGTGCCAGCAGCAAATCGACAGGGGCAACTAATGAGCAGTTCTTC.

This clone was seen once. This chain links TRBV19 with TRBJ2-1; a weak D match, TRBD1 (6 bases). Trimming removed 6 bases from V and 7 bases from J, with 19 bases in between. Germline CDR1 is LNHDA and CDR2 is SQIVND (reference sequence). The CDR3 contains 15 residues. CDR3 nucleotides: TGTGCCAGTAGGCCCAGGACAGAGATAGGGAATGAGCAGTTCTTC. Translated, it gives CASRPRTEIGNEQFF.

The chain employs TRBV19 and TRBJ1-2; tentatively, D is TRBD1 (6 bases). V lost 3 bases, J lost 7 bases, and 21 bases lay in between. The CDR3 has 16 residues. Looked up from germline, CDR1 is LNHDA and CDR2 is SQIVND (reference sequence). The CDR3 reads CASSIPGAPGASGYTF. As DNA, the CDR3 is TGTGCCAGTAGTATCCCCGGGGCGCCAGGGGCCAGTGGCTACACCTTC.

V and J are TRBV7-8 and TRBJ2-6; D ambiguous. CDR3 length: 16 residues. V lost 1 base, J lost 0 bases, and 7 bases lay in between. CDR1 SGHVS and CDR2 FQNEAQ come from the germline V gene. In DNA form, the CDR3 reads TGTGCCAGCAGCTTAGGGGCATTCTCTGGGGCCAACGTCCTGACTTTC. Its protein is CASSLGAFSGANVLTF.

CDR3 sequence (DNA): TGCGCCAGCAGTTCAGGCAGACCTTTCTACGAGCAGTACGTC. Translating gives CASSSGRPFYEQYV. The chain employs TRBV5-1 and TRBJ2-7; D remains unclear. V lost 5 bases and J 3 bases, leaving 15 bases between the germline ends. This CDR3 is built from 14 residues. Germline values: CDR1 SGHRS, CDR2 YFSETQ.

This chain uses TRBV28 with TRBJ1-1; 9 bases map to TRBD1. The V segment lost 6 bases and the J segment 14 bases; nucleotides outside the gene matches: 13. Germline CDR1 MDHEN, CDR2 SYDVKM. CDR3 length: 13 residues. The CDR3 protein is CASSSLRDRETFF. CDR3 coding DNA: TGTGCCAGCAGCTCTCTGCGGGACAGGGAGACCTTCTTT.